The 7 T cell receptor beta chains below come from one sample, sequenced in a study of T-cell memory formation after mild COVID-19. TCRdb reprocessed the 5' RACE reads with MiXCR, giving one entry per CDR3 protein. The data contain 390,000 or so distinct CDR3 sequences, roughly 15% of them singletons. The sample taken for sequencing was PBMCs or a T cell subset sorted from them (not recorded which). The receptors come from a man between 18 and 29 years old who had mild COVID-19 (a few samples of this study predate the infection). Cell type and time point are not known.

This clonotype was seen more than once but under ten times. This chain connects TRBV6-2 or TRBV6-3 to TRBJ2-3, with 12 bases that match TRBD2. J was trimmed by 0 bases and V by 0 bases; bases with no gene match: 7. CDR3 length equals 19 residues. Per the germline V gene, CDR1 is MNHEY and CDR2 is SVGEGT. CDR3 bases: TGTGCCAGCAGTTACTCTCTAGCGGGGGGGGCTACTAGCACAGATACGCAGTATTTT. Protein sequence: CASSYSLAGGATSTDTQYF.

This clonotype was counted a few times. The chain combines TRBV7-2 with TRBJ1-5; no definite D call. This CDR3 comprises 19 residues. V was pared by 4 bases and J by 0 bases, with 22 bases between. Germline lookup yields CDR1 SGHTA and CDR2 FQGNSA. The CDR3, as DNA: TGTGCCAGCAGCTCCCTCTCTCCCGTGCAGGATCTTAGCAATCAGCCCCAGCATTTT. This translates into CASSSLSPVQDLSNQPQHF.

The chain has TRBV29-1 and TRBJ1-1; D is undetermined. CDR3 size: 13 residues. Trimming pared 5 bases from V and 1 base from J, leaving 11 bases between. Germline assignment: CDR1 SQVTM and CDR2 ANQGSEA. Written as DNA, the CDR3 is TGCAGCGTTTGGACCGGAGCGAACACTGAAGCTTTCTTT. Translation gives CSVWTGANTEAFF.

The chain uses TRBV20-1 and TRBJ2-3, with 10 bases identical to TRBD2. This CDR3 has 15 amino acids. V dropped 5 bases and J dropped 2; count of bases not matched to a gene: 7. Germline CDR1 and CDR2: DFQATT and SNEGSKA (reference sequence). The CDR3 region is CSAPQTSGPTDTQYF. CDR3 coding DNA: TGCAGTGCTCCTCAGACTAGCGGGCCCACAGATACGCAGTATTTT.

This clonotype was counted a few times. This sequence joins TRBV5-5 and TRBJ2-1; 14 bases agree with TRBD2. V dropped 5 bases and J dropped 9; count of bases not matched to a gene: 4. Germline CDR1 and CDR2: SGHKS and YYEKEE (reference sequence). The CDR3 is made up of 14 amino acids. CDR3: CASRGLAGVGEQFF. CDR3 nucleotides: TGTGCCAGCAGGGGACTAGCGGGGGTGGGTGAGCAGTTCTTC. The full variable domain, with the rest looked up from reference TRBV5-5 and TRBJ2-1, is DAGVTQSPTHLIKTRGQQVTLRCSPISGHKSVSWYQQVLGQGPQFIFQYYEKEERGRGNFPDRFSARQFPNYSSELNVNALLLGDSALYLCASRGLAGVGEQFFGPGTRLTVL.

The V gene is TRBV13, the J gene TRBJ2-5; TRBD2 matches 7 bases. Unmatched junction bases numbered 2, after V lost 5 bases and J lost 2 bases. Germline CDR1 PRHDT, CDR2 FYEKMQ (reference sequence). CDR3 length: 13 amino acids. Written as DNA, the CDR3 is TGTGCCAGCAGCGCGGGACTACAAGAGACCCAGTACTTC. It is translated as CASSAGLQETQYF. The whole variable domain, filled in from reference TRBV13 and TRBJ2-5, reads AAGVIQSPRHLIKEKRETATLKCYPIPRHDTVYWYQQGPGQDPQFLISFYEKMQSDKGSIPDRFSAQQFSDYHSELNMSSLELGDSALYFCASSAGLQETQYFGPGTRLLVL.

The chain employs TRBV20-1 and TRBJ2-7, with TRBD1 identical over 7 bases. With 0 bases clipped from V and 5 bases from J, the junction kept 4 bases outside the gene matches. The length of the CDR3 is 13 residues. Germline CDR1 is DFQATT and CDR2 is SNEGSKA (reference sequence). Written as DNA, the CDR3 is TGCAGTGCTAGAGAAGGGACAGCGGACGAGCAGTACTTC. Its protein product is CSAREGTADEQYF.